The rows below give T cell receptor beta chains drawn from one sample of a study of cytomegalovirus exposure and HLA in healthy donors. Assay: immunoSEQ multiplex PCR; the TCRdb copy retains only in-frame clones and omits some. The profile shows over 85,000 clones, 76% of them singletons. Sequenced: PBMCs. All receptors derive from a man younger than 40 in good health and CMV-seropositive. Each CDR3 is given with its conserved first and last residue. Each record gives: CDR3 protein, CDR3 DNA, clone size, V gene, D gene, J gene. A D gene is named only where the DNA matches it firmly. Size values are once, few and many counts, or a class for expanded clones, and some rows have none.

CASSPPNIAEAFF | TGTGCCAGCTCACCACCGAACATTGCTGAAGCTTTCTTT | NA | TRBV18 | NA | TRBJ1-1
CASRPTGGGTGANVLTF | TGTGCCAGCAGGCCGACAGGGGGAGGGACTGGGGCCAACGTCCTGACTTTC | few | TRBV28 | TRBD1 | TRBJ2-6
CASSPPRGRRSSGANVLTF | TGTGCCAGTAGTCCCCCCCGAGGTCGGCGCAGCTCTGGGGCCAACGTCCTGACTTTC | NA | TRBV19 | NA | TRBJ2-6
CASTTRGGGSYNEQFF | TGTGCCAGCACTACCCGCGGGGGTGGGTCCTACAATGAGCAGTTCTTC | NA | TRBV11-2 | TRBD2 | TRBJ2-1
CASSFGTSGDTDTQYF | TGTGCCAGCAGTTTCGGGACTAGCGGGGACACAGATACGCAGTATTTT | once | TRBV28 | TRBD2 | TRBJ2-3
CASSLRGDEGAKETQYF | TGTGCCAGCAGCTTACGGGGGGATGAGGGAGCCAAAGAGACCCAGTACTTC | NA | TRBV11-3 | TRBD2 | TRBJ2-5
CASSRQRSTEAFF | TGTGCCAGCAGTCGACAGCGTAGCACTGAAGCTTTCTTT | few | TRBV6-6 | NA | TRBJ1-1
CASGAGEYMTQYF | TGTGCCAGTGGAGCGGGGGAGTATATGACGCAGTATTTT | NA | TRBV27 | TRBD2 | TRBJ2-3
CASSLQGSGNTIYF | TGTGCCAGCAGCCTACAGGGGTCTGGAAACACCATATATTTT | once | TRBV28 | TRBD1 | TRBJ1-3
CASSRGGAEEDTQYF | TGCGCCAGCAGCAGAGGGGGCGCGGAGGAGGATACGCAGTATTTT | NA | TRBV5-1 | TRBD1 | TRBJ2-3
CASSYGAGDQYEQYF | TGTGCCAGCAGTTACGGCGCAGGGGATCAGTACGAGCAGTACTTC | few | TRBV6-5 | NA | TRBJ2-7
CASRRGGQGMEGYTF | TGTGCCAGCAGAAGGGGGGGACAGGGAATGGAGGGCTACACCTTC | NA | TRBV6-5 | TRBD1 | TRBJ1-2
CASSSGQGRYF | TGTGCCAGCAGTTCGGGACAGGGGCGGTACTTC | few | TRBV28 | TRBD1 | TRBJ2-7
CASSLPLIDTGELFF | TGTGCCAGCTCACTTCCACTAATAGACACCGGGGAGCTGTTTTTT | NA | TRBV18 | NA | TRBJ2-2
CASRRGGGGYTF | TGTGCCAGCAGAAGGGGAGGGGGAGGCTACACCTTC | NA | TRBV28 | NA | TRBJ1-2
CASSTGSMNTEAFF | TGTGCCAGCAGCACGGGGTCCATGAACACTGAAGCTTTCTTT | NA | TRBV7-8 | NA | TRBJ1-1
CASNPTGGDYGYTF | TGTGCCAGCAACCCGACAGGGGGCGACTATGGCTACACCTTC | NA | TRBV2 | TRBD1 | TRBJ1-2